One sample yielded the 4 T cell receptor beta chains listed below, sequenced in a study of blood T cell repertoires in COVID-19. Some clones are missing from TCRdb's copy, which holds only in-frame ones; the method was immunoSEQ multiplex PCR. The repertoire includes approximately 220,000 clones, around 87% of them detected once, and about 6.2% sits in the top ten. The sequenced material came from peripheral blood. The source of these receptors is a man aged 55 to 69 who had recovered from COVID-19.

The rearrangement uses TRBV7-9 and TRBJ1-2; D not resolved. This CDR3 spans 13 amino acids. Germline V gives CDR1 SEHNR, CDR2 FQNEAQ (reference sequence). The germline V and J ends were trimmed by 0 bases and 6 bases, with 8 bases remaining between them. DNA of the CDR3: TGTGCCAGCAGCTTAGCTGATTCTAATGGCTACACCTTC. This sequence encodes CASSLADSNGYTF.

The chain carries TRBV11-2 and TRBJ2-3; 9 nucleotides line up with TRBD2. In germline, CDR1 is SGHAT, CDR2 FQNNGV. Losses at the gene ends were 5 bases for V and 3 bases for J; bases not matched to a gene: 15. The CDR3 covers 18 residues. CDR3 in amino acids: CASSPLGRGGRGTDTQYF. CDR3 in DNA: TGTGCCAGCAGCCCACTCGGGCGGGGGGGAAGGGGAACAGATACGCAGTATTTT.

The chain joins TRBV6-5 to TRBJ2-4, with 12 bases fitting TRBD2. The length of the CDR3 is 15 residues. Germline V CDR1 and CDR2: MNHEY, SVGAGI. V lost 7 bases, J lost 8 bases, and 9 bases stayed unmatched. Here the CDR3 reads CASTQWSSGRDIQYF. The DNA for the CDR3 is TGTGCCAGCACCCAGTGGTCTAGCGGGAGGGACATTCAGTACTTC.

The chain combines TRBV28 with TRBJ2-1, with a weak D call TRBD2 (6 bases). Germline lookup yields CDR1 MDHEN and CDR2 SYDVKM. Deletions cut 6 bases from V and 4 bases from J, with 16 bases between. The CDR3 is 15 amino acids. The CDR3 nucleotides read TGTGCCAGCAGCTCGAGCGGGTGGCAATACAATGAGCAGTTCTTC. Its protein is CASSSSGWQYNEQFF. The full variable domain, in which reference TRBV28 and TRBJ2-1 provide the parts outside the CDR3, is DVKVTQSSRYLVKRTGEKVFLECVQDMDHENMFWYRQDPGLGLRLIYFSYDVKMKEKGDIPEGYSVSREKKERFSLILESASTNQTSMYLCASSSSGWQYNEQFFGPGTRLTVL.